This T cell receptor (beta chain) is drawn from a study of blood T cells in healthy people across ages. Findings and limits, study-wide: Leaving the PBMCs unsorted stopped any conclusive comparison of naive versus antigen-experienced cells.

In terms of origin and age, donors were healthy Caucasian individuals from Russia aged roughly 6 to 95. As for this clonotype: Antigen unknown.

For the second PCR, which ran for about 7 to 11 cycles, a sample-barcoded 5' primer and a J-beta primer mix were used. TCRdb re-analysed the 5' RACE reads in MiXCR, keeping a single row per CDR3 protein. The table lists around 800,000 distinct CDR3 sequences, roughly 25% of them singletons. Another study also made use of these data, one on T cells of mothers and their children. That paper states: The shaping of TCR recombination output by thymic selection is similar in related and unrelated pairs.

This receptor was obtained from a boy aged 10-17 years in good health. Sequenced: blood.

As DNA, the CDR3 is TGCGCCAGCAGCTTGGCGACAGTAGCCAAAAACATTCAGTACTTC. It yields the protein CASSLATVAKNIQYF. V and J are TRBV5-1 and TRBJ2-4; tentative D call: TRBD1 (5 bases). CDR3 length equals 15 residues. The V gene's germline CDR1 is SGHRS and CDR2 YFSETQ. V lost 0 bases, J lost 0 bases, and 7 bases lay in between.